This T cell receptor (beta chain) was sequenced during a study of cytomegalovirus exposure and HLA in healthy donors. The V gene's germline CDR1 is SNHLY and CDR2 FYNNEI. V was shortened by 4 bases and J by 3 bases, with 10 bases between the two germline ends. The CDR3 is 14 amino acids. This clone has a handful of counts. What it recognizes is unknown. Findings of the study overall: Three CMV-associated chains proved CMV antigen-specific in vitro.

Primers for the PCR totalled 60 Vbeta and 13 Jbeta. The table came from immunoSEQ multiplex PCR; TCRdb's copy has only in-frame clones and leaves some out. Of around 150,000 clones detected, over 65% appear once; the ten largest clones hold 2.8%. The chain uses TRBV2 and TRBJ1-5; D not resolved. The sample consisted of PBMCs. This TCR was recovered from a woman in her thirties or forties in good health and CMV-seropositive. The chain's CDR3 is CASSVNSDNQPQHF. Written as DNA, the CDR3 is TGTGCCAGCAGTGTGAATAGTGACAATCAGCCCCAGCATTTT. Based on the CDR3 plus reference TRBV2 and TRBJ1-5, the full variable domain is EPEVTQTPSHQVTQMGQEVILRCVPISNHLYFYWYRQILGQKVEFLVSFYNNEISEKSEIFDDQFSVERPDGSNFTLKIRSTKLEDSAMYFCASSVNSDNQPQHFGDGTRLSIL.